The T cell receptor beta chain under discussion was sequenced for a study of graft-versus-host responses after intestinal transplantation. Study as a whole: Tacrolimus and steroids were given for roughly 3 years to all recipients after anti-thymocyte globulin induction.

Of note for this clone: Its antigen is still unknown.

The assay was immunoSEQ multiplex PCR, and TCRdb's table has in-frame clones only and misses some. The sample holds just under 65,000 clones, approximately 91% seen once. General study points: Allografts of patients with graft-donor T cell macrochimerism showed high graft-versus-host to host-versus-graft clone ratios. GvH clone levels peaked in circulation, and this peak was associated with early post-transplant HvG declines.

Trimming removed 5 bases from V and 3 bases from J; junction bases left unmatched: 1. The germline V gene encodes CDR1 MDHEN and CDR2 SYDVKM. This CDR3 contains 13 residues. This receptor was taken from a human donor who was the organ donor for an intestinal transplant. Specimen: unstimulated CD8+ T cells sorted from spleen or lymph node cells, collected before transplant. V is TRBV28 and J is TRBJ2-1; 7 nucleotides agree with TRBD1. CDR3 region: CASSRGHYNEQFF. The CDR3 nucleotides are TGTGCCAGCAGTAGGGGGCACTACAATGAGCAGTTCTTC. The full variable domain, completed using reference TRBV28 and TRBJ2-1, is DVKVTQSSRYLVKRTGEKVFLECVQDMDHENMFWYRQDPGLGLRLIYFSYDVKMKEKGDIPEGYSVSREKKERFSLILESASTNQTSMYLCASSRGHYNEQFFGPGTRLTVL.